One and the same sample provided the 10 T cell receptor beta chains below, sequenced in a study of blood T cell repertoires in COVID-19. Sequenced by immunoSEQ multiplex PCR; TCRdb stores in-frame clones only, minus some. Here the sample spans more than 200,000 clones, 85% to 90% being singletons. The sample taken for sequencing was peripheral blood. Receptors were obtained from a woman aged 55-70 years with COVID-19, enrolled during active disease.

This chain joins TRBV5-6 and TRBJ2-3; no clear D gene. The CDR3 has 14 amino acids. The germline CDR1 and CDR2 sequences are SGHDT and YYEEEE. Trimming took off 0 bases at V and 2 bases at J, with 7 bases between the two ends. The CDR3 here is CASSLEHFTDTQYF. CDR3 DNA sequence: TGTGCCAGCAGCTTGGAGCACTTCACAGATACGCAGTATTTT.

The genes are TRBV18 and TRBJ1-2; the D is unclear. In germline, CDR1 is KGHSH, CDR2 LQKENI. The CDR3 covers 15 residues. The germline V and J ends were trimmed by 4 bases and 4 bases, with 16 bases remaining between them. Here the CDR3 reads CASSLGDTQPYGYTF. The CDR3 DNA reads as TGTGCCAGCTCACTGGGAGACACCCAGCCCTATGGCTACACCTTC.

The rearrangement joins TRBV18 to TRBJ2-7, with a tentative D call TRBD2 (6 bases). V lost 3 bases to trimming and J lost 6 bases, with 21 bases between them. Germline CDR1 is KGHSH and CDR2 is LQKENI. This CDR3 has 16 amino acids. The CDR3 here is CASSPTGGLYTPEQYF. In DNA form, the CDR3 reads TGTGCCAGCTCACCTACCGGGGGACTTTACACCCCCGAGCAGTACTTC.

The CDR3 here is CASSAGLAGGLSYNEQFF. For the CDR3, the DNA is TGTGCCAGCAGCGCGGGACTAGCGGGAGGGCTTAGCTACAATGAGCAGTTCTTC. The V and J genes are TRBV9 and TRBJ2-1; 16 bases line up with TRBD2. The germline gives CDR1 SGDLS, CDR2 YYNGEE. Germline trimming cut 3 bases from V and 3 bases from J; bases unmatched to any gene: 6. There are 18 residues in the CDR3.

This clone showed up just a few times. This chain uses TRBV5-4 with TRBJ1-1; D is unclear. This CDR3 region has 14 residues. Trimming took off 0 bases at V and 11 bases at J, with 17 bases between the two ends. Germline V gene data show CDR1 as SGHNT and CDR2 as YYREEE (reference sequence). CDR3 bases: TGTGCCAGCAGCTTGGGGGCCGTTGGATATCGGGCTTTCTTT. Translation gives CASSLGAVGYRAFF.

The table lists this clone with a count of one. The J gene is TRBJ1-6, the V gene TRBV30, with D possibly TRBD1 on 5 matching bases. With 0 bases removed from V and 14 bases from J, the gap between germline ends came to 14 bases. Germline CDR1 reads GTSNPN; CDR2 reads SVGIG (reference sequence). The CDR3 spans 13 residues. The CDR3 spells CAWSVEAGGSLHF. The CDR3 nucleotides read TGTGCCTGGAGTGTGGAGGCTGGGGGGTCCCTCCACTTT.

The chain combines TRBV19 with TRBJ1-5, with TRBD1 as a possible D gene (6 bases). CDR1 LNHDA and CDR2 SQIVND come from the germline V gene (reference sequence). This CDR3 spans 16 amino acids. The ends were cut back, 4 bases at V and 4 bases at J, with 17 bases in the middle. CDR3 amino acids: CASSTLTGRGNQPQHF. DNA for the CDR3: TGTGCCAGTAGTACCCTAACAGGGCGGGGGAATCAGCCCCAGCATTTT.

This chain uses TRBV7-8 with TRBJ2-5, with TRBD1 identical over 11 bases. V lost 5 bases and J lost 5; bases outside the gene matches: 4. CDR3 length: 14 amino acids. Per germline, CDR1 SGHVS and CDR2 FQNEAQ. In DNA, the CDR3 is TGTGCCAGCAGCCTGGGACAGGGGGTGGAGACCCAGTACTTC. Encoded protein: CASSLGQGVETQYF.

CDR3 DNA: TGCGCCAGCACCCAGACAGGGGGCATCAACGAGCAGTACTTC. Residues: CASTQTGGINEQYF. The chain links TRBV5-1 to TRBJ2-7; 10 positions match TRBD1. V was clipped by 6 bases and J by 5 bases; unmatched bases: 8. The CDR3 loop spans 14 amino acids. Germline CDR1 reads SGHRS; CDR2 reads YFSETQ.

This clone was recorded once. The chain joins TRBV3-1 (or the pseudogene TRBV3-2) to TRBJ2-6; D unresolved. The germline V gene has CDR1 LGHDT and CDR2 YNNKEL (reference sequence). The CDR3 is 15 residues long. V was pared by 0 bases and J by 1 base, with 4 bases between. The CDR3 is CASSQDPSGANVLTF. As DNA, the CDR3 is TGTGCCAGCAGCCAAGACCCGTCTGGGGCCAACGTCCTGACTTTC.